This TCR beta chain is drawn from a study of spatial heterogeneity in lung cancer. TCRdb reanalysed the 5' RACE reads using MiXCR and keeps one entry per CDR3 protein. The table includes 2,000 to 2,500 distinct CDR3 sequences, around 1% detected once. In this sample, this clonotype is medium-sized. What it binds is unknown. The CDR3 has 15 residues. Trimming took 2 bases from V and 6 from J; bases not matched to a gene: 11. Germline CDR1 and CDR2: DFQATT and SNEGSKA (reference sequence). Time point defined: sample taken at primary tumor resection. The donor population consisted of about 75 patients with untreated, early-stage non-small cell lung cancer. Overall study results and limits: The number of expanded tumor alpha and beta chains correlated with mutation number.

Sequenced material: lung tumor tissue, taken at surgery. The rearrangement links TRBV20-1 to TRBJ2-3; TRBD1 aligns across 7 bases. This TCR came from a male donor with early-stage non-small cell lung cancer. This chain's CDR3 is CSARQPGGKIDTQYF. The CDR3 region has the DNA TGCAGTGCTAGACAGCCAGGGGGTAAAATTGATACGCAGTATTTT.